This paragraph reports one T cell receptor (beta chain). What it recognizes is unknown. The trim removed 7 bases at V and 4 bases at J, leaving 8 bases unmatched. The CDR3 is made up of 14 amino acids. From germline, CDR1 is MDHEN and CDR2 SYDVKM. This record comes from a study of early T cells in non-severe SARS-CoV-2 infection. Study-wide background: From unsorted whole blood, bulk RNA was sequenced, and the chains remained unpaired. Points from the study as a whole: Lookups in VDJdb leaned toward anti-spike CD8 responses and missed private and CD4 specificities.

Unique molecular identifiers tagged individual cDNA molecules. TCRdb redid the calling of the 5' RACE reads with MiXCR, one entry per CDR3 protein. This table has tens of thousands of distinct CDR3 sequences, around 13% appearing once. The clonotype comes from an adult who was a healthcare worker with PCR-confirmed SARS-CoV-2 infection or an uninfected control (not recorded which). The genes are TRBV28 and TRBJ1-2; 8 positions match TRBD1. The sequencing sample was made of whole blood. CDR3 nucleotide sequence: TGTGCCAGCACCTCCCCAGGACAGGGCTATGGCTACACCTTC. It specifies CASTSPGQGYGYTF.